This T cell receptor beta chain was found in a study of CD8 T cells in ankylosing spondylitis. Findings of the study overall: Peripheral blood samples showed relatively rare disease-linked clones, and these clones were CD8+. Disease-linked clones reportedly concentrated significantly in matched ankylosing spondylitis synovial fluid. Earlier literature documents some of the motif variants in reactive arthritis synovial fluid and blood. Several highly homologous variants made up a TCR beta motif that seemed to typify ankylosing spondylitis blood.

V trimming: 0 bases; J trimming: 9 bases; junction bases outside the gene matches: 11. CDR1 and CDR2 from the germline V gene are MGHRA and YSYEKL. The CDR3 spans 16 residues. Comments on this clonotype: What it binds is unknown.

Quantitative 5'-RACE was performed with molecular barcodes, and it yielded the TCR beta libraries. From the 5' RACE reads, TCRdb called clonotypes with MiXCR, one entry per CDR3 protein. The sample carries about 420,000 distinct CDR3 sequences, around 20% recorded once. The V call is TRBV4-1, the J call TRBJ2-1, with TRBD2 matching over 7 bases. Sequencing used blood, either unsorted or a sorted T cell fraction (not recorded which). This sequence was found in a male donor with ankylosing spondylitis. The CDR3 is CASSQDKIAGGIEQFF. The DNA for the CDR3 is TGCGCCAGCAGCCAAGATAAGATAGCGGGTGGTATTGAGCAGTTCTTC.